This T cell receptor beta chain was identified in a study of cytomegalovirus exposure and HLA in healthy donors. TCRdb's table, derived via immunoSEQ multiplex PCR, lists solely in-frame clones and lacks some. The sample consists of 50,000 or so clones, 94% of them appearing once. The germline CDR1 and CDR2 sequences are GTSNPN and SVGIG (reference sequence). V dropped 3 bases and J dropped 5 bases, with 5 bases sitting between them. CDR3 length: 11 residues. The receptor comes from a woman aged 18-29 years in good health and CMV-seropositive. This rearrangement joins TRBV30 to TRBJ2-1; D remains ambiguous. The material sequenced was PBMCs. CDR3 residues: CAWSEDNEQFF. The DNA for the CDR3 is TGTGCCTGGAGCGAGGACAATGAGCAGTTCTTC.